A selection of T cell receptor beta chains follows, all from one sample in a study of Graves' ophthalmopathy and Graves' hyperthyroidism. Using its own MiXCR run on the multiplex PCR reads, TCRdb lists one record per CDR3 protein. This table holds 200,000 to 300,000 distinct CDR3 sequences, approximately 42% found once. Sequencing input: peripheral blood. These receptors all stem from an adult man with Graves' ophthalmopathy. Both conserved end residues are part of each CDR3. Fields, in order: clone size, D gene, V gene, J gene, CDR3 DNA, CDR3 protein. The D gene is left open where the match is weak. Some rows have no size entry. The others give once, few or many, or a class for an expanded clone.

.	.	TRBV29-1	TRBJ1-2	TGCAGCGTTGAACTGGGGGCTGGCTACACCTTC	CSVELGAGYTF
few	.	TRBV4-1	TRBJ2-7	TGCGCCAGCAGCCAAGGTACAGGGATCGACGAGCAGTACTTC	CASSQGTGIDEQYF
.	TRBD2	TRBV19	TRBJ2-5	TGTGCCAGTAACTTAGCGGGAGGTACGGGAGAGACCCAGTACTTC	CASNLAGGTGETQYF
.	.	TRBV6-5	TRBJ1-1	TGTGCCAGCAGTGAAGACGGCAGGGGCGGCACTGAAGCTTTCTTT	CASSEDGRGGTEAFF
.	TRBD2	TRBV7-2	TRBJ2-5	TGTGCCAGCAGCTTAGTTAGCGGGGGACCGGAGACCCAGTACTTC	CASSLVSGGPETQYF
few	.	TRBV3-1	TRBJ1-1	TGTGCCAGCAGCCAGGGGTGGGAAGCTTTCTTT	CASSQGWEAFF
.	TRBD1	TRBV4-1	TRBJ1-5	TGCGCCAGCAGCCACACCGGGACAGGTCCCGAGCCCCAGCATTTT	CASSHTGTGPEPQHF
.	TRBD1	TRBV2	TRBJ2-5	TGTGCCAGCAGGAGACAGGGGGCCGAAGAGACCCAGTACTTC	CASRRQGAEETQYF
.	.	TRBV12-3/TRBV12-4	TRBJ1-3	TGTGCCAGCAGACCTACGGGGAGGTTCGGGAGAAACACCATATATTTT	CASRPTGRFGRNTIYF
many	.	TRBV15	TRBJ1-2	TGTGCCACCAGCAGAGTTCGCCAGGGCGGCTACACCTTC	CATSRVRQGGYTF
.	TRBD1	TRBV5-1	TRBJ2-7	TGCGCCAGCAGCTTGGGACCGGGACAGGGAGACTACGAGCAGTACTTC	CASSLGPGQGDYEQYF
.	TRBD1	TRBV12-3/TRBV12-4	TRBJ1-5	TGTGCCAGCAGTTGGAGACAGGGGCCTGATCAGCCCCAGCATTTT	CASSWRQGPDQPQHF
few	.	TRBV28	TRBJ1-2	TGTGCCAGCGGGGAGGGGGCTAACTATGGCTACACCTTC	CASGEGANYGYTF
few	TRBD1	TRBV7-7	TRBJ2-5	TGTGCTAGCAGTCACTCACCGGGACAGGGTGTAGAGACCCAGTACTTC	CASSHSPGQGVETQYF
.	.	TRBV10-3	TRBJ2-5	TGTGCCACCAGTGATTTTTATGCAGGGTCGGAAGAGACCCAGTACTTC	CATSDFYAGSEETQYF
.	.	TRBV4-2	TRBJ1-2	TGTGCCAGCAGCCAGGAACTAAAGGGGGGCGAGGGCTATGGCTACACCTTC	CASSQELKGGEGYGYTF
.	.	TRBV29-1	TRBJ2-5	TGTGCCAGCGGCGGCTACCAAGAGACCCAGTACTTC	CASGGYQETQYF
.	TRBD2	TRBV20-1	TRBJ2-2	TGCAGTGCCAGGACTAGCGGGAACACCGGGGAGCTGTTTTTT	CSARTSGNTGELFF
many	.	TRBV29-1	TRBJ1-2	TGCAGCGTTGAGCCCCATAGCTCTAACTATGGCTACACCTTC	CSVEPHSSNYGYTF
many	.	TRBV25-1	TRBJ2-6	TGTGCCAGCAGTGAATCGTACTCTGGGGCCAACGTCCTGACTTTC	CASSESYSGANVLTF
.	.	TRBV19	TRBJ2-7	TGTGCCAGTACCGCGTCTCCTGCCTACGAGCAGTACTTC	CASTASPAYEQYF
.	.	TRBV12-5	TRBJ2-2	TGTGCTAGTGGTTTGGCACTGGACAGCTTTGGCGGGGAGCTGTTTTTT	CASGLALDSFGGELFF
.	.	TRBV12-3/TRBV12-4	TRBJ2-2	TGTGCCAGCAGCCGTCAGGGGACCGGGGAGCTGTTTTTT	CASSRQGTGELFF
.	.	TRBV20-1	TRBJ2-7	TGCAGTGCTAGGCCCCAGGCCATCTACGAGCAGTACTTC	CSARPQAIYEQYF
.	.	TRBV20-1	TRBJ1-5	TGCAGTGCCTGGGGTAACAGGGGCAATCAGCCCCAGCATTTT	CSAWGNRGNQPQHF
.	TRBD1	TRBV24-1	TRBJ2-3	TGTGCCACCAGTCCGGTCGGCGGGACAGGCCCTGTTACGCAGTATTTT	CATSPVGGTGPVTQYF
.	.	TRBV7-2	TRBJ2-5	TGTGCCAGCGGAGACGACAGGAACCAAGAGACCCAGTACTTC	CASGDDRNQETQYF
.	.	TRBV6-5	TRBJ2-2	TGTGCCAGCAGTTACGTCGGGGAGCTGTTTTTT	CASSYVGELFF
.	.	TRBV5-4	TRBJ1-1	TGTGCCAGCAGACCCAACCCGGGCGGCAACACTGAAGCTTTCTTT	CASRPNPGGNTEAFF
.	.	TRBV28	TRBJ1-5	TGTGCCAGCAGTTCGATGGACTCTCTGGAGCCCCAGCATTTT	CASSSMDSLEPQHF
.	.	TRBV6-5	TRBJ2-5	TGTGCCAGCAGTTACTCTCAGGCAAGACAAGAGACCCAGTACTTC	CASSYSQARQETQYF
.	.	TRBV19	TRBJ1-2	TGTGCCAGTAGTAAGCGCGAGGGGCACTATGGCTACACCTTC	CASSKREGHYGYTF
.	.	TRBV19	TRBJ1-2	TGTGCCAGTAGACGTCCCCAGGGACTCTATGGCTACACCTTC	CASRRPQGLYGYTF
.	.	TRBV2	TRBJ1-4	TGTGCCAGCAGCCAAGATCTACCTTCAAGGCATGAAAAACTGTTTTTT	CASSQDLPSRHEKLFF
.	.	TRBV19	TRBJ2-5	TGTGCCAGTAGTATAGGCTCTGGGGTAGATTGGGAGACCCAGTACTTC	CASSIGSGVDWETQYF
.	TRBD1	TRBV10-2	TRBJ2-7	TGCGCCAGCAGGGACAGGGGACCCTCCTACGAGCAGTACTTC	CASRDRGPSYEQYF
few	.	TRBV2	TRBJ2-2	TGTGCCAGCACAGCCCAAGCCGGGGAGCTGTTTTTT	CASTAQAGELFF
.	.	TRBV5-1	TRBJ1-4	TGCGCCAGCAGCTTGGGAATTGAGGAGGGGTCCGCTAATGAAAAACTGTTTTTT	CASSLGIEEGSANEKLFF
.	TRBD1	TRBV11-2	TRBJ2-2	TGTGCCAGCAGCTTTTTAAGGACAGGGAGCACCGGGGAGCTGTTTTTT	CASSFLRTGSTGELFF
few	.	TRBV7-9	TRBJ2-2	TGTGCCATCAAACCCGAGGGGGAGCTGTTTTTT	CAIKPEGELFF
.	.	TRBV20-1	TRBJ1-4	TGCAGTGCTAGAGAACAGGCCCGGGAAAAACTGTTTTTT	CSAREQAREKLFF
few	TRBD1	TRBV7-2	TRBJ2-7	TGTGCCAGCAGCGACCGGGACAGGGGTCCCTACGAGCAGTACTTC	CASSDRDRGPYEQYF
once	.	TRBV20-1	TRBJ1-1	TGCAGTGCTGGCGGGATAACTTTCTTT	CSAGGITFF
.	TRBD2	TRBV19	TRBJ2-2	TGTGCCAGTAGTTTTAGCGGGAGAAACACCGGGGAGCTGTTTTTT	CASSFSGRNTGELFF
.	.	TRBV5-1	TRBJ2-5	TGCGCCAGCAGCTTGTTTGGAGACACACCAGAGACCCAGTACTTC	CASSLFGDTPETQYF
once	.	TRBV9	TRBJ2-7	TGTGCCAGCAGCGTCCGGGACGGTGTCTACGAGCAGTACTTC	CASSVRDGVYEQYF
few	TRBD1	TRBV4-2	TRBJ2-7	TGTGCCAGCAGCCAGCGGACAGGGGCCTACGAGCAGTACTTC	CASSQRTGAYEQYF
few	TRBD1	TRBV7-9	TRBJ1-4	TGTGCCAGCAGCTTAGGGGCGGACAGGGGAAATGAAAAACTGTTTTTT	CASSLGADRGNEKLFF
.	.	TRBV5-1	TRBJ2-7	TGCGCCAGCAGCTTGGTAGTTGGAGCCTACGAGCAGTACTTC	CASSLVVGAYEQYF
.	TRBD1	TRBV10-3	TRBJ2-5	TGTGCCATCAGTGATCGACAGGGGGCTAAGGAGACCCAGTACTTC	CAISDRQGAKETQYF